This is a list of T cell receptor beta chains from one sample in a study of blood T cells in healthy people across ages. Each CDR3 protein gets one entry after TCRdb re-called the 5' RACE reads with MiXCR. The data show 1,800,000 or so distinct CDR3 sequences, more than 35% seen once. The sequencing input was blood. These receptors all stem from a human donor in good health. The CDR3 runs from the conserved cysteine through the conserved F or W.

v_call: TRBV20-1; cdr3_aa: CSAMTHYDYTF
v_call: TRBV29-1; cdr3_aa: CSVEDQDRERKFF
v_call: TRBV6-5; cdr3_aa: CASSPSGTSSTDTQYF
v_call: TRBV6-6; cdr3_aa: CASSFHRQGNPYEQYF
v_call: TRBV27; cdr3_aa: CASSPIGQGQQYF
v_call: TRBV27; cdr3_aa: CASSKHGDRLPYNEQFF
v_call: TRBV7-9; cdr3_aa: CASSLGINGYEQYF
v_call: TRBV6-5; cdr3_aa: CASTAREDQPQHF
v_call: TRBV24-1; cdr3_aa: CATSEQGNTQQYF
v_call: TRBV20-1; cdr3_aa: CSARLIELGPKEVYNEQFF
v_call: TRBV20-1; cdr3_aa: CSASPVRGWGDNEQFF
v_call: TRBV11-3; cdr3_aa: CASSLGWTNVLTF
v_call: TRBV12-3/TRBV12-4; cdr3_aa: CASSLSGAADTQYF
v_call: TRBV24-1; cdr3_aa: CATSDGEWNTGELFF
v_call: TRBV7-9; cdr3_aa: CAGSLGQYGEKLFF
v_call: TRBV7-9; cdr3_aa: CASSLALAGGDIQYF
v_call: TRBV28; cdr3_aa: CASSSPGNPGELFF
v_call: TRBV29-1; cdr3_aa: CSVEGTGAPYEQYF
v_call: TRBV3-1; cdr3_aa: CASSQGQGTSPLHF
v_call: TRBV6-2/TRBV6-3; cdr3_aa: CASSNRLYTDTQYF
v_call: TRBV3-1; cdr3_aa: CASSHVRDSYGYTF
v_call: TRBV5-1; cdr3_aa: CASRGHPAEHSGANVLTF
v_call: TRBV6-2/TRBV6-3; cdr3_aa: CASRSALDRGNQPQHF
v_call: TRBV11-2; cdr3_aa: CASSPPSPGQVDNEQFF
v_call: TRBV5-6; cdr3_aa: CASSLGGAFNEQFF
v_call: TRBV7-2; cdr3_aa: CASSLASGSGEQFF
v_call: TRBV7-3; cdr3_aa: CASSFTGAGSAYTF
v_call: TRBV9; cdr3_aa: CASSVVAGATDTQYF
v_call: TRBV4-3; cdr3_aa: CASSLVRAREYEQYF
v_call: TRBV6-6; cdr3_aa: CASSYPTGQLLHF
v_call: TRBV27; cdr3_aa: CASSFGSLGTQYF
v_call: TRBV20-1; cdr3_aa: CSALGLSYEQYF
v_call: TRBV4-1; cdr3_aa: CASSQGQGAPFIAEQFF
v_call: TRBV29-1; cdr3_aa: CTVRRVSTDTQYF
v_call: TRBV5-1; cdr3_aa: CASSLRLAGGPGTDTQYF
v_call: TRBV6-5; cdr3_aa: CASSYMGGNEQYF
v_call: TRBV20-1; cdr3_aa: CSALQWGAGWNSPLHF
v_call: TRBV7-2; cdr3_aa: CASSPQSWTAPNGYEQYF
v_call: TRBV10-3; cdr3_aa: CAISEFGGRTHEQYF
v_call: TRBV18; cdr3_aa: CASSPRLSGSTDAQYF
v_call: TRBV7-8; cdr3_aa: CASSLSGGKTDTQYF